The entry below gives a single TCR beta chain sequence along with its context. This sample was included in a study of blood T cell repertoires in COVID-19. Original data processing: Reference gene primer amplification in the assay estimated nucleated cell counts. The data were produced by immunoSEQ multiplex PCR, yet TCRdb's version contains in-frame clones alone and is incomplete. The DNA gave D and trimming, while V, J and clone size come from that table. The sample carries 90,000 to 130,000 clones, approximately 88% recorded once. Between the trimmed V and J ends, which lost 4 bases and 3 bases, there was a span of 16 bases. The germline V gene encodes CDR1 SGHRS and CDR2 YFSETQ. This CDR3 contains 15 residues.

This chain uses TRBV5-1 with TRBJ1-1; perhaps TRBD1 as D (6 bases). The TCR comes from a human donor in a cohort sampled during active COVID-19. The specimen sequenced was peripheral blood. This CDR3 reads CASSMMGARDTEAFF. CDR3 nucleotide sequence: TGCGCCAGCAGCATGATGGGGGCGCGGGACACTGAAGCTTTCTTT.